Included here is one T cell receptor beta chain sequence, with context. The data stem from a study of blood T cell repertoires in COVID-19. In the study overall: Acute and convalescent COVID-19 specimens originated in the United States, Italy and Spain. Sources were T cells, B-cell-depleted T cells, or PBMCs; the material itself was cDNA or gDNA.

Sequencing was performed with immunoSEQ multiplex PCR; in TCRdb, only in-frame clones are kept and a portion is missing. The repertoire includes about 310,000 clones, around 86% of them detected once, and 1% sits in the top ten. V was pared by 6 bases and J by 4 bases, with 15 bases between. The CDR3 runs 15 residues. The germline CDR1 and CDR2 sequences are SGHTA and FQGTGA. The chain couples TRBV7-3 to TRBJ2-2, with D possibly TRBD2 on 7 matching bases. The receptor was isolated from a man aged 50 to 59 with active or convalescent COVID-19. The source material was peripheral blood. CDR3 protein: CASRQGGSTTGELFF. The CDR3, as DNA: TGTGCCAGCAGACAGGGAGGGTCTACCACCGGGGAGCTGTTTTTT.